This T cell receptor (beta chain) was captured by sequencing in a study of technical replicates of blood from a few donors. Trimming left V 4 bases short and J 1 base short, with 16 bases between. The CDR3 totals 16 residues. CDR1 and CDR2 from the germline V gene are MGHRA and YSYEKL. Using immunoSEQ multiplex PCR, the repertoire was profiled, and TCRdb retains in-frame clones only, with some absent. This sample has roughly 59,000 clones, with around 86% found just once. Sequenced: PBMCs. The TCR sequence derives from a human donor in good health. Some clones in this sample may be carry-over from other donors' samples. This chain links TRBV4-1 with TRBJ2-5; TRBD1 might be the D (5 bases). CDR3 nucleotide sequence: TGCGCCAGCAGCCTGAGCTCAAGGGGTTCCCAAGAGACCCAGTACTTC. It codes for CASSLSSRGSQETQYF.